This TCR beta chain originates from a study of blood T cell repertoires in COVID-19. As for the study in general: Samples of COVID-19 (acute and convalescent) were obtained from the United States, Italy and Spain. The cDNA or gDNA used as material had been derived from T cells, B-cell-depleted T cells, or PBMCs.

Per the authors' pipeline: Reference gene primer amplification in the assay estimated nucleated cell counts. Generated by immunoSEQ multiplex PCR, the TCRdb table keeps only in-frame clones and is missing some. The V and J calls and clone size were taken over from that table, and D and trimming were inferred from the DNA. The data contain almost 70,000 clones, 60% to 80% of them seen just once; the ten biggest clones take up 15% to 20%. Germline lookup yields CDR1 SNHLY and CDR2 FYNNEI. This CDR3 is 18 amino acids long. Trimming left V 6 bases short and J 4 bases short, with 27 bases between. The J gene is TRBJ1-2, the V gene TRBV2, with D possibly being TRBD1 (6 bases). The sequence was collected from a man between 60 and 70 years old with acute or convalescent COVID-19. The sample taken for sequencing was peripheral blood. CDR3 DNA sequence: TGTGCCAGCAGCCCAGCAGGGGCAGGGGACACCCTTCTCTATGGCTACACCTTC. Protein sequence: CASSPAGAGDTLLYGYTF.